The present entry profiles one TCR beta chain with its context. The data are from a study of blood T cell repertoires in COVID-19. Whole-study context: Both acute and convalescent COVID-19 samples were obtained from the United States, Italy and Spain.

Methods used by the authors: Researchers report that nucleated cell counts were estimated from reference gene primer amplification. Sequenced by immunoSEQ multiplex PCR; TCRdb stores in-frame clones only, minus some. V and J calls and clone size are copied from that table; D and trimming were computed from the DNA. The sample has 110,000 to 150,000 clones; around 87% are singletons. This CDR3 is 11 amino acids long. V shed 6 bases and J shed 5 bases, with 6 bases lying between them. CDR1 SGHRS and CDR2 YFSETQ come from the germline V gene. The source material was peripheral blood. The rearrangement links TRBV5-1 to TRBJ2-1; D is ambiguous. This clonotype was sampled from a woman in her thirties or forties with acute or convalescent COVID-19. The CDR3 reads CASNLNNEQFF. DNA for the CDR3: TGCGCCAGCAATCTAAACAATGAGCAGTTCTTC.